The sequence of this T cell receptor (beta chain) was determined in a study of shared clonotypes between healthy human individuals. An even split of each subset's genomic DNA across several immunoSEQ plates was performed. Sorted subsets were amplified in replicate PCRs using around 220 ng DNA, about 30,000 T cell genomes. TCRdb keeps only in-frame clones here, not all; method: immunoSEQ multiplex PCR. Of fewer than 1.8 million clones listed, approximately 98.5% are singletons. This clone came up once. V gave up 6 bases and J gave up 5 bases, with 16 bases separating them. CDR1 and CDR2 (germline): MDHEN, SYDVKM. The CDR3 extends over 14 amino acids.

This receptor was obtained from a man aged 25-40 years in good health. The rearrangement joins TRBV28 to TRBJ2-5, with D unclear. Input material: naive CD4+ T cells sorted from blood. Noted subset: CD45RA+ positively selected. CDR3 coding DNA: TGTGCCAGCAGGACTCCTGGATTCCGGGAGACCCAGTACTTC. As protein: CASRTPGFRETQYF. Combining the CDR3 with reference TRBV28 and TRBJ2-5 gives the whole variable domain DVKVTQSSRYLVKRTGEKVFLECVQDMDHENMFWYRQDPGLGLRLIYFSYDVKMKEKGDIPEGYSVSREKKERFSLILESASTNQTSMYLCASRTPGFRETQYFGPGTRLLVL.